This T cell receptor (beta chain) was profiled in a study of cytomegalovirus exposure and HLA in healthy donors. Findings and limits, study-wide: The authors enumerated over 150 TCR beta chains as linked to cytomegalovirus. A later analysis appeared to link common viral pathogens to several of the most significant clusters. Using the classifier, cytomegalovirus status was reportedly diagnosed with high specificity and sensitivity.

Concerning this clone: Antigen: not known.

The PCR had 60 Vbeta and 13 Jbeta primers. The data were produced by immunoSEQ multiplex PCR, yet TCRdb's version contains in-frame clones alone and is incomplete. The sample holds roughly 130,000 clones; roughly two thirds are singletons and the top ten take less than 2%. The sequencing sample was made of PBMCs. This clonotype was sampled from a man aged 25 to 40 in good health and CMV-seropositive.

The CDR3 nucleotides read TGTGCCAGCACCCAACCCACTAGCGGGAGGTTGATTTACGAGCAGTACTTC. Translating gives CASTQPTSGRLIYEQYF. The chain joins TRBV2 to TRBJ2-5; 12 bases map to TRBD2. The J call may be incorrect, as the DNA end agrees better with TRBJ2-7. Germline V CDR1 and CDR2: SNHLY, FYNNEI. CDR3 length: 17 amino acids.